This T cell receptor beta chain was documented in a study of graft-versus-host responses after intestinal transplantation. Study-wide background: Anti-thymocyte globulin induction preceded around 3 years of tacrolimus and steroid maintenance in all recipients. Study-level findings and limits: Early HvG declines after transplant were associated with peak circulating GvH clone levels. GvH clones turned up in recipient marrow; some had shown up first in ileum or blood. High graft-versus-host to host-versus-graft clonal ratios were seen in allografts of patients with graft-donor T cell macrochimerism.

As for this clone: Its antigen remains unidentified.

The repertoire was sequenced with immunoSEQ multiplex PCR; TCRdb's copy has only in-frame clones and lacks some. Counted here are tens of thousands of clones, over 80% occurring once; the ten biggest clones make up about 45%. Germline V gene data show CDR1 as MNHNS and CDR2 as SASEGT. V was trimmed by 2 bases and J by 5 bases, leaving 21 bases between them. CDR3 length equals 17 residues. This chain connects TRBV6-1 to TRBJ2-5; a possible D gene is TRBD2 (5 bases). The sequence derives from a human patient who received an intestinal transplant, so some T cells may come from the graft donor. Sequencing used PBMCs, obtained approximately 250 days after intestinal transplant. CDR3 in amino acids: CASSESRAGLTHETQYF. CDR3 nucleotide sequence: TGTGCCAGCAGTGAATCTAGGGCGGGCCTCACCCACGAGACCCAGTACTTC.